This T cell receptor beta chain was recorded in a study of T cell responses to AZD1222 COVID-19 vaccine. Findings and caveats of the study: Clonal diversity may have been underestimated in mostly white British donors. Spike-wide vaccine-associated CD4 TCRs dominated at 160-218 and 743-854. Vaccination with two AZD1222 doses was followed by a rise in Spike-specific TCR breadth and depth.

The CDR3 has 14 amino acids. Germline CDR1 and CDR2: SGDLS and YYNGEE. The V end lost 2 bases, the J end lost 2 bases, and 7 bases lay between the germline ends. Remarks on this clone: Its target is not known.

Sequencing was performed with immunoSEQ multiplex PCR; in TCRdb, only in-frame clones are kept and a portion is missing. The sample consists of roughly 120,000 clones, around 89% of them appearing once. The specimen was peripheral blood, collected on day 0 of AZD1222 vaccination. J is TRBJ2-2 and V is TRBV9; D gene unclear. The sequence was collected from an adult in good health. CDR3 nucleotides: TGTGCCAGCAGCGTCACCCCCAACACCGGGGAGCTGTTTTTT. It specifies CASSVTPNTGELFF.